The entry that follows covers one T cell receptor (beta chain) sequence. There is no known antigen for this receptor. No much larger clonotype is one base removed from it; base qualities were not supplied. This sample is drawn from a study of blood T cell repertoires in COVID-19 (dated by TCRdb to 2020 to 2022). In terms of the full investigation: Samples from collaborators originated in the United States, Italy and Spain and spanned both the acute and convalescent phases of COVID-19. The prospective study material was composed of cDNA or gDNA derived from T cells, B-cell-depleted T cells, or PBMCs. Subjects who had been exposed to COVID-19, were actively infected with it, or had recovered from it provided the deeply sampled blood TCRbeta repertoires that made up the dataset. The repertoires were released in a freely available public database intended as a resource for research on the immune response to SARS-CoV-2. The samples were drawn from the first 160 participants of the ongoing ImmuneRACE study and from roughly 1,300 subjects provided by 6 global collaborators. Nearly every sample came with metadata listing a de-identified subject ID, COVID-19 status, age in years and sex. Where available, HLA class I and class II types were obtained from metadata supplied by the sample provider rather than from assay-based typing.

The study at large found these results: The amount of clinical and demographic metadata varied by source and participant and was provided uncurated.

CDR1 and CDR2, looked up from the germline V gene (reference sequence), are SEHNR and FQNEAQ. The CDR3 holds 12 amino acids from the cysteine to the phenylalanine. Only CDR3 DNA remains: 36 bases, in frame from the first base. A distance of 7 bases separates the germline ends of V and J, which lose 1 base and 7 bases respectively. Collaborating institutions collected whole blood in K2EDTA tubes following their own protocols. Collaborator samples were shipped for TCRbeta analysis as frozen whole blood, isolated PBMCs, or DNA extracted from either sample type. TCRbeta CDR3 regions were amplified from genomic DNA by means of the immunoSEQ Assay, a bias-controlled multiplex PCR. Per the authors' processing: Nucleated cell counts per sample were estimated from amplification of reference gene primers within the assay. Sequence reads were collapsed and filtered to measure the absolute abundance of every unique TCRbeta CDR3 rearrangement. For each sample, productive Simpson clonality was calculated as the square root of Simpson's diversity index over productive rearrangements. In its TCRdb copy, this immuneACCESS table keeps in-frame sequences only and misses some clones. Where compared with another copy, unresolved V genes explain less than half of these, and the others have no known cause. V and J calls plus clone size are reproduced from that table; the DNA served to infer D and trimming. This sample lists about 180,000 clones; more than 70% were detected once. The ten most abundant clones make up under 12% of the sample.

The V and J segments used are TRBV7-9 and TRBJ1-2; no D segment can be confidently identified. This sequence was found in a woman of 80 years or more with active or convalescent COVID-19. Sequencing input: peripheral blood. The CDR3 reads CASSLEEGGYTF. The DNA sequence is TGTGCCAGCAGCTTAGAGGAGGGTGGCTACACCTTC.